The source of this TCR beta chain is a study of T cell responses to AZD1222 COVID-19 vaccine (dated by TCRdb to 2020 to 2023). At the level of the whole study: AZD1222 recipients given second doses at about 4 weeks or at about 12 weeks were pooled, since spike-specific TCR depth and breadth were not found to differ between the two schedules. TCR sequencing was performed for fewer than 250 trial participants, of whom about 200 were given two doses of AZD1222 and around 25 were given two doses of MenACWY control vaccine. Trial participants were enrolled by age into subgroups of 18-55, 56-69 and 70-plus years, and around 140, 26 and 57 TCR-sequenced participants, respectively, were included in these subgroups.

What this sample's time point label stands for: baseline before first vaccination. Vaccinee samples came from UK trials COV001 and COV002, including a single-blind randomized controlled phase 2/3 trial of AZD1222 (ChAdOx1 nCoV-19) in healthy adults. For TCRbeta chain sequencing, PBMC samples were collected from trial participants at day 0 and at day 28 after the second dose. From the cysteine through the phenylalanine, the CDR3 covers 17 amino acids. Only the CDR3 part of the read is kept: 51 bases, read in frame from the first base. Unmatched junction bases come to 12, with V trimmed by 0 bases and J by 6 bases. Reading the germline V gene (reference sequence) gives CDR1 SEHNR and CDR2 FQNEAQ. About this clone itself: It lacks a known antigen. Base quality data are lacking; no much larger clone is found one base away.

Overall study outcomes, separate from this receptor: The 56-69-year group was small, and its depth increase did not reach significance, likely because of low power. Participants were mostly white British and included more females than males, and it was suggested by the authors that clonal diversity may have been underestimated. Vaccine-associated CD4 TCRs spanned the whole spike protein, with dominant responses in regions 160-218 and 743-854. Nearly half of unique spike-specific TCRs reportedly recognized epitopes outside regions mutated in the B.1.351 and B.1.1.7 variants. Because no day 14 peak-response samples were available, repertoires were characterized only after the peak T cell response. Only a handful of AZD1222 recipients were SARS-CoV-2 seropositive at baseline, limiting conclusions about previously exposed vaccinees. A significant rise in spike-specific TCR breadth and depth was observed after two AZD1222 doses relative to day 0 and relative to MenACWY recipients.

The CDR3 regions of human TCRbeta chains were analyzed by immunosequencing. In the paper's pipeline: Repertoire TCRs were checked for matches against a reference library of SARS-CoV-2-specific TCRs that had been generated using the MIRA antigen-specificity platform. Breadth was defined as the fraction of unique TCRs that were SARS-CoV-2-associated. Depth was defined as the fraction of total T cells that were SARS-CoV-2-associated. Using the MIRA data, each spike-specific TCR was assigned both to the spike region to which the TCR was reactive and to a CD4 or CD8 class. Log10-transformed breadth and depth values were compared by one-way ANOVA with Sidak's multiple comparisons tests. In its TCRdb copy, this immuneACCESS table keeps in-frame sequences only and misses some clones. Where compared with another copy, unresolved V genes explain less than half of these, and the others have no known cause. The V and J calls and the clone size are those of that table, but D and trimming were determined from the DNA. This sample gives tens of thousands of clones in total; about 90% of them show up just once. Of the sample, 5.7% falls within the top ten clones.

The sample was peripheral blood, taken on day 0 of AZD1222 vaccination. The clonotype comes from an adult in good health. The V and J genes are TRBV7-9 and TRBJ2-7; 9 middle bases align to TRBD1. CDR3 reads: CASSLAGTGKWRGEQYF. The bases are TGTGCCAGCAGCTTAGCCGGGACAGGGAAATGGAGAGGCGAGCAGTACTTC.